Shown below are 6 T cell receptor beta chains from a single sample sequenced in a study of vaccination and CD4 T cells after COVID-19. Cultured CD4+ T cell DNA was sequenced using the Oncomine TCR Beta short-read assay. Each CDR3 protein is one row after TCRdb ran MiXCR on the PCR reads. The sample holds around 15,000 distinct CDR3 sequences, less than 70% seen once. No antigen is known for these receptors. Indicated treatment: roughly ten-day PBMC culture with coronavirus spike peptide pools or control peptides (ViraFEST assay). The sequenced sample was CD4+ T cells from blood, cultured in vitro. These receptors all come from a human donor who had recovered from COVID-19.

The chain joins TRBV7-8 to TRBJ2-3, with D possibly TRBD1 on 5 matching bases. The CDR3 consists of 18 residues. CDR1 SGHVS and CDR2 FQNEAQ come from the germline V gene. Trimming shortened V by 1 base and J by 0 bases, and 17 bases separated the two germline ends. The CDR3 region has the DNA TGTGCCAGCAGCTTAGGACGATATAGGGGCCAGAGCACAGATACGCAGTATTTT. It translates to CASSLGRYRGQSTDTQYF.

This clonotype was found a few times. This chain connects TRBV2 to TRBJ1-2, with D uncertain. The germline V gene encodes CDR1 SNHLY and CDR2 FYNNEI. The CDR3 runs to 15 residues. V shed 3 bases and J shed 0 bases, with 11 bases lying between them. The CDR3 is CASSDWQPANYGYTF. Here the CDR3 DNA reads TGTGCCAGCAGTGATTGGCAGCCTGCTAACTATGGCTACACCTTC.

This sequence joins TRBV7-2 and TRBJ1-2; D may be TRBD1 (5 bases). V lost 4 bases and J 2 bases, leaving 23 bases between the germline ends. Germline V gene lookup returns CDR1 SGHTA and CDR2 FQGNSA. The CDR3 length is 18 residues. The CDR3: CASSSNPPGVLTNYGYTF. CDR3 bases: TGTGCCAGCAGCTCCAACCCCCCGGGGGTTTTGACCAACTATGGCTACACCTTC.

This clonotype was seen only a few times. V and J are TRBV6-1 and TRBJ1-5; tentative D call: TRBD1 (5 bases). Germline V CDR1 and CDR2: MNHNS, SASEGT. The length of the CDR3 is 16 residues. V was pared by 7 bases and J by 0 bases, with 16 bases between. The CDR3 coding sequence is TGTGCCAGCAAGACCGGGGCAGCTTATAGCAATCAGCCCCAGCATTTT. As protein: CASKTGAAYSNQPQHF.

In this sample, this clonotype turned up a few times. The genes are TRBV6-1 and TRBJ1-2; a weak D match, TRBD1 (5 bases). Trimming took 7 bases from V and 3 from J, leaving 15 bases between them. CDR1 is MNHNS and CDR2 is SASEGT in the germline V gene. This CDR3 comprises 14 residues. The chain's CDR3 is CASTAGGVYYGYTF. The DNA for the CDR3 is TGTGCCAGCACCGCCGGGGGAGTGTACTATGGCTACACCTTC.

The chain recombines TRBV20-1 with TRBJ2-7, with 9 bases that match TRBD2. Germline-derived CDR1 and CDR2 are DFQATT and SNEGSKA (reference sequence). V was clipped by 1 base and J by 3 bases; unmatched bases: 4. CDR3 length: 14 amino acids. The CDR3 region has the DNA TGCAGTGCTAGAGCCCCGACTAGCGGCTACGAGCAGTACTTC. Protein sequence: CSARAPTSGYEQYF.